Each of the 11 T cell receptor beta chains below was sequenced from the same sample in a study of T cells after yellow fever vaccination. TCRdb itself ran the 5' RACE reads through MiXCR, one entry per CDR3 protein. The sample gives a few hundred thousand distinct CDR3 sequences, 13% of which show up once; roughly 0.5% is in the top ten. Here the sequenced sample was CD4+ T cells sorted from PBMCs, taken 45 days after the yellow fever booster vaccination. The origin of the receptors is a man between 25 and 39 years old who received the YFV17D yellow fever vaccine.

This clonotype came up many times. The rearrangement uses TRBV7-2 and TRBJ2-1, with a tentative D call TRBD1 (6 bases). Trimming took 2 bases from V and 5 from J, leaving 10 bases between them. The length of the CDR3 is 14 residues. The germline gives CDR1 SGHTA, CDR2 FQGNSA. CDR3 region: CASSLTDRHNEQFF. In DNA form, the CDR3 reads TGTGCCAGCAGCTTAACCGACAGGCACAATGAGCAGTTCTTC.

In this sample, this clonotype turned up a few times. CDR3 residues: CASSEKTQYF. CDR3 in DNA: TGTGCCAGCAGTGAGAAAACCCAGTACTTC. The rearrangement uses TRBV25-1 and TRBJ2-5, with D hard to call. This CDR3 is 10 amino acids long. V was shortened by 3 bases and J by 8 bases, with 4 bases between the two germline ends. From germline, CDR1 is MGHDK and CDR2 SYGVNS.

This clonotype was seen only a few times. The CDR3 sequence is CSVRPKSRGGGAFF. The CDR3 nucleotides read TGCAGCGTCCGACCTAAGTCGCGGGGTGGTGGAGCTTTCTTT. This chain links TRBV29-1 with TRBJ1-1; no reliable D call. Germline assignment: CDR1 SQVTM and CDR2 ANQGSEA. The CDR3 is 14 residues long. The V gene lost 6 bases and the J gene lost 10 bases, with 24 bases spanning the gap. Full variable domain (remainder filled in from reference TRBV29-1 and TRBJ1-1): SAVISQKPSRDICQRGTSLTIQCQVDSQVTMMFWYRQQPGQSLTLIATANQGSEATYESGFVIDKFPISRPNLTFSTLTVSNMSPEDSSIYLCSVRPKSRGGGAFFGQGTRLTVV.

The rearrangement links TRBV7-2 to TRBJ2-3; D possibly corresponds to TRBD2 (6 bases). Germline V gene lookup returns CDR1 SGHTA and CDR2 FQGNSA. There are 14 residues in the CDR3. The V and J ends lost 5 bases and 2 bases respectively, with 11 bases between them. Written as DNA, the CDR3 is TGTGCCAGCAGCCTGGACTACTACACAGATACGCAGTATTTT. This gives the protein CASSLDYYTDTQYF.

The rearrangement joins TRBV5-1 to TRBJ2-2, with 9 bases identical to TRBD2. The V gene's germline CDR1 is SGHRS and CDR2 YFSETQ. The J segment lost 4 bases and the V segment lost 3 bases, leaving 7 bases of the junction unmatched. This CDR3 is built from 16 residues. The CDR3 DNA follows: TGCGCCAGCAGCTCCCCGGGACTAGCCGGCACCGGGGAGCTGTTTTTT. Translating it yields CASSSPGLAGTGELFF.

This clonotype was seen only a few times. The J gene is TRBJ1-2, the V gene TRBV20-1; tentative D call: TRBD1 (5 bases). The V end was cut by 3 bases, the J end by 6 bases, with 11 bases between. Germline lookup yields CDR1 DFQATT and CDR2 SNEGSKA (reference sequence). CDR3 length: 12 residues. The CDR3 DNA follows: TGCAGTGCTAGGGTGACAGAGCATGGCTACACCTTC. Its protein product is CSARVTEHGYTF.

This clonotype was observed a few times. This CDR3 reads CASIFLGSYGYTF. CDR3 sequence (DNA): TGTGCCAGCATTTTTCTGGGGAGCTATGGCTACACCTTC. This chain joins TRBV2 and TRBJ1-2; D unresolved. The germline V gene encodes CDR1 SNHLY and CDR2 FYNNEI. The V end lost 7 bases, the J end lost 4 bases, and 13 bases lay between the germline ends. CDR3 size: 13 residues.

This clonotype was detected a few times. V is TRBV7-8 and J is TRBJ1-5; no reliable D call. There are 14 residues in the CDR3. The germline CDR1 and CDR2 sequences are SGHVS and FQNEAQ. V was trimmed by 3 bases and J by 2 bases, leaving 8 bases between them. The chain's CDR3 is CASSFARGNQPQHF. The CDR3 DNA is TGTGCCAGCAGCTTCGCCCGCGGCAATCAGCCCCAGCATTTT.

This chain connects TRBV5-1 to TRBJ2-2; D uncertain. Trimming removed 4 bases at V and 3 bases at J, with 13 bases between. CDR3 size: 15 residues. Per the germline V gene, CDR1 is SGHRS and CDR2 is YFSETQ. The CDR3 loop reads CASSPGSYHTGELFF. CDR3 sequence (DNA): TGCGCCAGCAGCCCCGGGTCGTACCACACCGGGGAGCTGTTTTTT.

This clonotype was counted only a few times. V and J are TRBV5-1 and TRBJ2-1; 15 bases match TRBD2. The CDR3 sequence is 16 residues long. Trimming removed 1 base from V and 6 bases from J; junction bases left unmatched: 2. CDR1 SGHRS and CDR2 YFSETQ come from the germline V gene. The CDR3 here is CASSLRTSGRVNEQFF. CDR3 in DNA: TGCGCCAGCAGCTTGCGGACTAGCGGGAGGGTCAATGAGCAGTTCTTC.

This clonotype was picked up many times. V usage is TRBV20-1 and J usage is TRBJ2-7; 10 bases align to TRBD1. Germline V gene lookup returns CDR1 DFQATT and CDR2 SNEGSKA (reference sequence). The CDR3 sequence is 13 residues long. After removal of 3 bases from V and 5 bases from J, the junction contained 4 bases not matched to a gene. DNA of the CDR3: TGCAGTGCTAGCCGGACAGGGGGAAACGAGCAGTACTTC. Translation gives CSASRTGGNEQYF.